The 16 T cell receptor beta chains reported below all come from one sample, sequenced in a study of immune cell composition in non-small cell lung cancer. Normal lung sampling was at least 3 cm from the tumour, as distant as possible. The protocol was immunoSEQ multiplex PCR, while the TCRdb copy is restricted to in-frame clones and leaves out a portion. Of approximately 3,000 clones detected, 80% appear once; the ten largest clones hold roughly 9.9%. Sequencing was performed on non-adjacent lung tissue. These receptors all come from a human donor with non-small cell lung cancer.

Here the CDR3 reads CASSKGWKRQETQYF. The DNA of the CDR3 is TGTGCCAGCAGCAAAGGGTGGAAGCGCCAAGAGACCCAGTACTTC. This rearrangement joins TRBV21-1 to TRBJ2-5; the table's D gene call, TRBD2, was not cross checked with the DNA. TRBV21-1 is a known pseudogene. The CDR3 is made up of 15 amino acids.

This chain joins TRBV28 and TRBJ1-6; D is perhaps TRBD1 (6 bases). V was trimmed by 3 bases and J by 7 bases, leaving 10 bases between them. Germline-derived CDR1 and CDR2 are MDHEN and SYDVKM. The CDR3 is 14 residues long. The CDR3 sequence is CASSFGQQNSPLHF. As DNA, the CDR3 is TGTGCCAGCAGTTTTGGACAGCAAAATTCACCCCTCCACTTT.

The chain carries TRBV5-1 and TRBJ1-2, with D tentatively TRBD1 (6 bases). Germline CDR1 and CDR2: SGHRS and YFSETQ. The V end was cut by 4 bases, the J end by 2 bases, with 12 bases between. The CDR3 extends over 14 amino acids. The chain's CDR3 is CASSPDRLNYGYTF. CDR3 DNA: TGCGCCAGCAGCCCCGACAGGCTCAACTATGGCTACACCTTC.

This chain joins TRBV14 and TRBJ2-7; D not resolved. The CDR3 runs to 14 residues. The germline gives CDR1 SGHDN, CDR2 FVKESK. V dropped 5 bases and J dropped 0 bases, with 11 bases sitting between them. CDR3 DNA sequence: TGTGCCAGCAGCTCCCGAAGGAGCTCCTACGAGCAGTACTTC. This codes for CASSSRRSSYEQYF.

V usage is TRBV7-2 and J usage is TRBJ2-7; the match to TRBD2 covers 9 bases. Germline V gene data show CDR1 as SGHTA and CDR2 as FQGNSA. The CDR3 length is 15 residues. Trimming cost V 1 base and J 7 bases; bases outside gene matches: 8. CDR3 bases: TGTGCCAGCAGCTTAGGTATAGCGGGAGCGGGGGAGCAGTACTTC. Amino acid sequence: CASSLGIAGAGEQYF.

The rearrangement links TRBV9 to TRBJ2-5; 9 bases fit TRBD2. The CDR3 extends over 16 amino acids. Germline V gives CDR1 SGDLS, CDR2 YYNGEE. The V gene end was trimmed by 3 bases and the J gene end by 4 bases; junction bases not matched to a gene: 10. CDR3 amino acids: CASSGTAGGPAETQYF. CDR3 nucleotides: TGTGCCAGCAGCGGGACAGCGGGAGGCCCGGCAGAGACCCAGTACTTC.

V usage is TRBV19 and J usage is TRBJ1-3; 10 bases fit TRBD1. From germline, CDR1 is LNHDA and CDR2 SQIVND (reference sequence). V shed 1 base, J shed 2 bases, and the junction held 2 bases outside the gene matches. The CDR3 has 16 residues. The CDR3: CASSIAGTGAGNTIYF. As DNA, the CDR3 is TGTGCCAGTAGTATAGCTGGGACAGGGGCTGGAAACACCATATATTTT.

The chain uses TRBV7-3 and TRBJ2-1, with unresolved D. The V end lost 5 bases, the J end lost 7 bases, and 6 bases lay between the germline ends. This CDR3 region has 11 residues. The germline V gene encodes CDR1 SGHTA and CDR2 FQGTGA. The CDR3 DNA is TGTGCCAGCAGCCTAAATAATGAGCAGTTCTTC. This codes for CASSLNNEQFF.

The chain is built from TRBV4-3 and TRBJ2-5, with D perhaps TRBD2 (5 bases). This CDR3 has 16 residues. V was shortened by 3 bases and J by 5 bases, with 19 bases between the two germline ends. CDR1 and CDR2 (germline): LGHNA, YSLEER. CDR3 bases: TGCGCCAGCAGCCAGAGACCTCAGGAGGTCGGGGAGACCCAGTACTTC. It specifies CASSQRPQEVGETQYF.

This chain uses TRBV23-1 with TRBJ1-1, with TRBD1 matching 9 bases. TRBV23-1 is treated as an ORF (open reading frame) with a function not yet certain. Germline trimming cut 0 bases from V and 5 bases from J; bases unmatched to any gene: 7. There are 16 residues in the CDR3. The CDR3 loop reads CASSQSPTGGGTEAFF. CDR3 DNA sequence: TGCGCCAGCAGTCAATCGCCCACAGGGGGCGGGACTGAAGCTTTCTTT.

This clone occurred a few times. The rearrangement joins TRBV19 to TRBJ1-2; D is uncertain. The CDR3 runs to 10 residues. V was cut by 10 bases and J by 6 bases, with 9 bases left in between. CDR1 and CDR2 from the germline V gene are LNHDA and SQIVND (reference sequence). CDR3 amino acids: CATQFDGYTF. The CDR3, as DNA: TGTGCCACCCAATTTGATGGCTACACCTTC.

This clone was counted once. The J gene is TRBJ2-5, the V gene TRBV14, with 11 bases that match TRBD2. The CDR3 sequence is 16 residues long. After removal of 5 bases from V and 0 bases from J, the junction contained 5 bases not matched to a gene. In germline, CDR1 is SGHDN, CDR2 FVKESK. CDR3 sequence: CASSSGLAGNQETQYF. CDR3 DNA: TGTGCCAGCAGCTCCGGACTAGCGGGTAACCAAGAGACCCAGTACTTC.

The rearrangement joins TRBV4-3 to TRBJ2-1; 11 bases agree with TRBD2. The CDR3 spans 17 residues. Looked up from germline, CDR1 is LGHNA and CDR2 is YSLEER. Trimming took 4 bases from V and 7 from J; bases not matched to a gene: 12. CDR3 in amino acids: CASSPDLAGGSWNEQFF. CDR3 bases: TGCGCCAGCAGCCCAGATCTAGCGGGAGGATCATGGAATGAGCAGTTCTTC.

The rearrangement uses TRBV6-5 and TRBJ1-1; a possible D gene is TRBD1 (6 bases). Germline-derived CDR1 and CDR2 are MNHEY and SVGAGI. The CDR3 extends over 14 amino acids. Trimming cost V 5 bases and J 0 bases, with 10 bases left between them. CDR3 in amino acids: CASSKQGMNTEAFF. The CDR3 DNA sequence: TGTGCCAGCAGTAAACAGGGCATGAACACTGAAGCTTTCTTT.

The chain joins TRBV28 to TRBJ2-1, with D tentatively TRBD2 (5 bases). The CDR3 contains 14 residues. Germline CDR1 reads MDHEN; CDR2 reads SYDVKM. V lost 4 bases and J lost 7, with 14 bases in between. CDR3 nucleotide sequence: TGTGCCAGCAGTTCTTTCACTAGTGGGAATGAGCAGTTCTTC. Protein sequence: CASSSFTSGNEQFF.

With regard to this clone: The germline gene is not matched at one end of the junction; a read error may be the cause. The chain couples TRBV27 to TRBJ1-6, with D perhaps matching TRBD1 (6 bases). CDR1 and CDR2 from the germline V gene are MNHEY and SMNVEV (reference sequence). The CDR3 is made up of 13 amino acids. For the CDR3, the DNA is TGTGCCAGCAATTTAAGGGGGGCTTCACCCCTCCACTTT. It translates to CASNLRGASPLHF.